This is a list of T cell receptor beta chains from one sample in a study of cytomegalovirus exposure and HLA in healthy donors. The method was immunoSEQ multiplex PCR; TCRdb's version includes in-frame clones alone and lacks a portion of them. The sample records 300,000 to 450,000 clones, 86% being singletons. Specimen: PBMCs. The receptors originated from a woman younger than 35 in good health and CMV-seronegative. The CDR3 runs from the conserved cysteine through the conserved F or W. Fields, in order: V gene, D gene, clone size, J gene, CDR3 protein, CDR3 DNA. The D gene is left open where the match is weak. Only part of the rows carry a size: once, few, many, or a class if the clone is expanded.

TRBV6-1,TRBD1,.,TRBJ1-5,CASSGPGQNAVPGNQPQHF,TGTGCCAGCAGTGGGCCGGGACAGAATGCGGTACCCGGGAATCAGCCCCAGCATTTT
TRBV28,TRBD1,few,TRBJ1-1,CASVLDRAMNTEAFF,TGTGCCAGCGTCCTGGACAGGGCAATGAACACTGAAGCTTTCTTT
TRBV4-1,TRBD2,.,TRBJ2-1,CASSQLGLAGNEQFF,TGCGCCAGCAGCCAACTGGGACTAGCGGGGAATGAGCAGTTCTTC
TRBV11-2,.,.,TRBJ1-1,CASSPTVGDTEAFF,TGTGCCAGCAGCCCCACGGTCGGGGACACTGAAGCTTTCTTT
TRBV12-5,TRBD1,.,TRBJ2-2,CASAPGTGYWTGELFF,TGTGCTAGTGCTCCTGGGACAGGGTATTGGACCGGGGAGCTGTTTTTT
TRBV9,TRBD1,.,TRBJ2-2,CASSAGDRVVTGELFF,TGTGCCAGCAGCGCCGGTGACAGGGTTGTCACCGGGGAGCTGTTTTTT
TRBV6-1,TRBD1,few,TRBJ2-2,CATKGQENTGELFF,TGTGCCACCAAGGGACAGGAGAACACCGGGGAGCTGTTTTTT
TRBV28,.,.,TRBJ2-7,CASSIKSYSYEQYF,TGTGCCAGCAGTATCAAAAGCTATTCCTACGAGCAGTACTTC
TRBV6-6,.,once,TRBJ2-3,CASSSGTQNTDTQYF,TGTGCCAGCAGTTCCGGGACACAAAACACAGATACGCAGTATTTT
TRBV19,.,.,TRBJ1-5,CASSPEIDQPQHF,TGTGCCAGTAGTCCGGAGATCGATCAGCCCCAGCATTTT
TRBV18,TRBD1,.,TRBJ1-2,CASSPGTGVGYTF,TGTGCCAGCTCTCCCGGGACAGGAGTTGGCTACACCTTC
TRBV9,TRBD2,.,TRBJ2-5,CASSSQTSGGAETQYF,TGTGCCAGCAGCTCCCAGACTAGCGGGGGGGCGGAGACCCAGTACTTC
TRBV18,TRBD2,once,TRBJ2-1,CASSVGLAVRSSYNEQFF,TGTGCCAGCTCAGTGGGACTAGCGGTGAGGAGCTCCTACAATGAGCAGTTCTTC
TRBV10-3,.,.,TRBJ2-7,CAISESGAYEQYF,TGTGCCATCAGTGAGTCAGGAGCCTACGAGCAGTACTTC
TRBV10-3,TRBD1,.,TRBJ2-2,CAISEKDRGDTGELFF,TGTGCCATCAGTGAGAAGGACAGGGGGGACACCGGGGAGCTGTTTTTT
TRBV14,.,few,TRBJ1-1,CASSHYAEAFF,TGTGCCAGCAGCCATTATGCTGAAGCTTTCTTT
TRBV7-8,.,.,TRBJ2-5,CASSLASTGETQYF,TGTGCCAGCAGCTTAGCCTCAACGGGGGAGACCCAGTACTTC
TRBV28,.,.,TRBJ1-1,CASTRTANTEAFF,TGTGCCAGCACCCGGACTGCGAACACTGAAGCTTTCTTT
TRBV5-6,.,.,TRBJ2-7,CASSFRGLEQYF,TGTGCCAGCAGCTTTAGGGGTCTCGAGCAGTACTTC
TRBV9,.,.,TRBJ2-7,CASSVAGAEPTYEQYF,TGTGCCAGCAGCGTAGCTGGGGCGGAACCTACCTACGAGCAGTACTTC
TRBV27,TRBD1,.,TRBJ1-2,CASSFGTGGSGYTF,TGTGCCAGCAGTTTCGGTACAGGGGGCTCTGGCTACACCTTC
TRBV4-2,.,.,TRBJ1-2,CASSQDQGTYGYTF,TGTGCCAGCAGCCAAGATCAGGGGACCTATGGCTACACCTTC
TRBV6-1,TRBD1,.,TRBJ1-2,CASSASRTGDYGYTF,TGTGCCAGCAGTGCCTCCCGGACAGGCGACTATGGCTACACCTTC
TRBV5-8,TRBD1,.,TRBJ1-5,CASSLRQGLLNQPQHF,TGTGCCAGCAGCTTAAGACAGGGGCTGTTGAATCAGCCCCAGCATTTT
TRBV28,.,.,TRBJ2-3,CASRPRGTDTQYF,TGTGCCAGCAGGCCCCGGGGGACAGATACGCAGTATTTT
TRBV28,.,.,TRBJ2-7,CASSGEFLRNEQYF,TGTGCCAGCAGCGGGGAATTCCTAAGGAACGAGCAGTACTTC
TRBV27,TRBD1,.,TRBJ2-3,CASSLSTGAGDTQYF,TGTGCCAGCAGTTTATCGACAGGGGCTGGGGATACGCAGTATTTT
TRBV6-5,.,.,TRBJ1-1,CASSRPSLGNTEAFF,TGTGCCAGCAGCCGTCCATCCCTCGGGAACACTGAAGCTTTCTTT
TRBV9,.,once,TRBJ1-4,CASSATVTNEKLFF,TGTGCCAGCAGCGCGACTGTAACTAATGAAAAACTGTTTTTT
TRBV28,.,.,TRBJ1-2,CASGTSLYGYTF,TGTGCGTCCGGGACTTCCCTCTATGGCTACACCTTC
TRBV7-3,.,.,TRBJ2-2,CASSLYLATTGELFF,TGTGCCAGCAGCTTATATCTAGCTACCACCGGGGAGCTGTTTTTT